The 5 T cell receptor beta chains in this list originate from one sample, sequenced in a study of T cell repertoires in cytomegalovirus infection. From the reads, TCRdb called clonotypes with MiXCR, one entry per CDR3 protein. Here the sample spans about 240,000 distinct CDR3 sequences, roughly 6.5% being singletons. What was sequenced was PBMCs. The receptors come from a human donor in good health (CMV status not recorded). Some clones in this sample may be carry-over from other donors' samples.

In its sample, this clonotype was seen once. One base away lies a much larger clone, so this may be a sequencing read error. This rearrangement joins TRBV6-1 to TRBJ2-1; no firm D call. CDR3 length equals 14 residues. The V gene's germline CDR1 is MNHNS and CDR2 SASEGT. V was clipped by 7 bases and J by 11 bases, with 21 bases between them. The CDR3 region is CASKNDGGRNKQFF. In DNA, the CDR3 is TGTGCCAGCAAAAACGATGGCGGCCGGAATAAGCAGTTCTTC.

This clonotype was observed at least ten times. This chain connects TRBV2 to TRBJ1-5; D gene uncertain. This CDR3 is built from 15 residues. With 2 bases removed from V and 0 bases from J, the gap between germline ends came to 8 bases. The V gene's germline CDR1 is SNHLY and CDR2 FYNNEI. CDR3 DNA sequence: TGTGCCAGCAGTGAAATCCACTTTAGCAATCAGCCCCAGCATTTT. It translates to CASSEIHFSNQPQHF. The variable domain in full, completed from reference TRBV2 and TRBJ1-5, reads EPEVTQTPSHQVTQMGQEVILRCVPISNHLYFYWYRQILGQKVEFLVSFYNNEISEKSEIFDDQFSVERPDGSNFTLKIRSTKLEDSAMYFCASSEIHFSNQPQHFGDGTRLSIL.

The sample holds a few counts of this clonotype. This chain uses TRBV24-1 with TRBJ2-3; the D gene is possibly TRBD1 (6 bases). V dropped 3 bases and J dropped 3 bases, with 15 bases sitting between them. CDR1 KGHDR and CDR2 SFDVKD come from the germline V gene. The CDR3 totals 16 residues. Written as DNA, the CDR3 is TGTGCCACCAGTGATGTCCCGGGCAGGGGAACAGATACGCAGTATTTT. Translating gives CATSDVPGRGTDTQYF.

This clonotype was seen at least ten times. The chain recombines TRBV7-2 with TRBJ1-1; D is uncertain. The CDR3 runs 13 residues. Looked up from germline, CDR1 is SGHTA and CDR2 is FQGNSA. Trimming left V 2 bases short and J 0 bases short, with 4 bases between. The CDR3 protein is CASSLSMNTEAFF. CDR3 sequence (DNA): TGTGCCAGCAGCTTATCTATGAACACTGAAGCTTTCTTT.

The chain carries TRBV29-1 and TRBJ1-3; D gene ambiguous. V was shortened by 1 base and J by 1 base, with 5 bases between the two germline ends. Germline V gives CDR1 SQVTM, CDR2 ANQGSEA. CDR3 length: 13 residues. CDR3 DNA sequence: TGCAGCGTTGAAGTCGGGTCTGGAAACACCATATATTTT. It translates to CSVEVGSGNTIYF.